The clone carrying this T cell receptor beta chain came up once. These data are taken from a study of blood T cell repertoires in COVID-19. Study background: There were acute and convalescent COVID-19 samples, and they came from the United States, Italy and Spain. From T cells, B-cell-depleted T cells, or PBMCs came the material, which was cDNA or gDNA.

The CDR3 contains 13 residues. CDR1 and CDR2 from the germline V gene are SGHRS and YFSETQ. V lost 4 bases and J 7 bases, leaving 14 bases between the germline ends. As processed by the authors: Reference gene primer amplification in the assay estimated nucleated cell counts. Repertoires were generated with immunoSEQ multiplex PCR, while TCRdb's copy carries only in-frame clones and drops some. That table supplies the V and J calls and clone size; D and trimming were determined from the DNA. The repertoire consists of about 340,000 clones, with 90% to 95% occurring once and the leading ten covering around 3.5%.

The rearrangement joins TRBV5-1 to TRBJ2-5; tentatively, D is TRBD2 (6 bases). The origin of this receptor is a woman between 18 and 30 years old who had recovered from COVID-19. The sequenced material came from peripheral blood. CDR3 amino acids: CASSPGVRMTQYF. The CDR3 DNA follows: TGCGCCAGCAGCCCGGGAGTGAGGATGACCCAGTACTTC.